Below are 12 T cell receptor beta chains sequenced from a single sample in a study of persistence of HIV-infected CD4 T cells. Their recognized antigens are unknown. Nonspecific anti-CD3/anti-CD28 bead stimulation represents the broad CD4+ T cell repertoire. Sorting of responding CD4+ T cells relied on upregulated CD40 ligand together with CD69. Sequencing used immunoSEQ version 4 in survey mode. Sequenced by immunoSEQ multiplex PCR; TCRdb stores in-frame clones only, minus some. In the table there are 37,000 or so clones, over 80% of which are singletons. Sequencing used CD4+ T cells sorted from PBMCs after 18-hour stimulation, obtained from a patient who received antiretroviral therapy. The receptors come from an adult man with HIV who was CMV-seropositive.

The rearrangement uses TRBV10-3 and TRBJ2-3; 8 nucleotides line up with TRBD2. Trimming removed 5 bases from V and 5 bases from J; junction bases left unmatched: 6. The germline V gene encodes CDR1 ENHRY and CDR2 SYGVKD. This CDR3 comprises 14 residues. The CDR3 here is CAISNLAGEDTQYF. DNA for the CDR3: TGTGCCATCAGTAACCTAGCGGGCGAAGATACGCAGTATTTT.

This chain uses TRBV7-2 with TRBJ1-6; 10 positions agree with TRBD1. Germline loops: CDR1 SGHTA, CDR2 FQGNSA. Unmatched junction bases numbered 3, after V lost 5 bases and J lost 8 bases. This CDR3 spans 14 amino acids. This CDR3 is CASSLGQGYSPLHF. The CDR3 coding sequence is TGTGCCAGCAGCCTGGGACAGGGGTATTCACCCCTCCACTTT.

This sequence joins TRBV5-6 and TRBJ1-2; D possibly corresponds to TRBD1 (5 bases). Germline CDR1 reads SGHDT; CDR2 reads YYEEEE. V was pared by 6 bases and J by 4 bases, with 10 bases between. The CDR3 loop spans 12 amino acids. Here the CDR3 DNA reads TGTGCCAGCATAGGGGCGGGCTATGGCTACACCTTC. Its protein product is CASIGAGYGYTF.

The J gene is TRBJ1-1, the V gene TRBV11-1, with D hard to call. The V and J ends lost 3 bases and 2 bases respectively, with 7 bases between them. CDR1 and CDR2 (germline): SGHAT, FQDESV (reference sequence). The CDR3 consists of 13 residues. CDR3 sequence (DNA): TGTGCCAGCAGCTTTCCGGGCAACACTGAAGCTTTCTTT. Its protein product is CASSFPGNTEAFF.

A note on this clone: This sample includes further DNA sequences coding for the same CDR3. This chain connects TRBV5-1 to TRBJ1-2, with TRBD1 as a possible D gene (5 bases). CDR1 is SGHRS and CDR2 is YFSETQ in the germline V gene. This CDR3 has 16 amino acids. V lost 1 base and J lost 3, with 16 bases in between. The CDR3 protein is CASSLYVGGGDYGYTF. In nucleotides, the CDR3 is TGCGCCAGCAGCTTGTATGTGGGGGGTGGCGACTATGGCTACACCTTC.

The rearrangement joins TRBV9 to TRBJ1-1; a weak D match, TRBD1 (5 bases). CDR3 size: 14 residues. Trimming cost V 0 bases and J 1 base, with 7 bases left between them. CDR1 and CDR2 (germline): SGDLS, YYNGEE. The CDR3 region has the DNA TGTGCCAGCAGCGTAGGCCAGGGGAACACTGAAGCTTTCTTT. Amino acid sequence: CASSVGQGNTEAFF. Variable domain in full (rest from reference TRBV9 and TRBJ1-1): DSGVTQTPKHLITATGQRVTLRCSPRSGDLSVYWYQQSLDQGLQFLIQYYNGEERAKGNILERFSAQQFPDLHSELNLSSLELGDSALYFCASSVGQGNTEAFFGQGTRLTVV.

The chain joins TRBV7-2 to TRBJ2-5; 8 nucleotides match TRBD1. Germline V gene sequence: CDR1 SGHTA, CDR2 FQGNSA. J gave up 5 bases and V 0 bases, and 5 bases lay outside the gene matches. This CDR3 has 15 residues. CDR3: CASSLAQGAYETQYF. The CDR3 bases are TGTGCCAGCAGCTTAGCGCAGGGGGCTTACGAGACCCAGTACTTC.

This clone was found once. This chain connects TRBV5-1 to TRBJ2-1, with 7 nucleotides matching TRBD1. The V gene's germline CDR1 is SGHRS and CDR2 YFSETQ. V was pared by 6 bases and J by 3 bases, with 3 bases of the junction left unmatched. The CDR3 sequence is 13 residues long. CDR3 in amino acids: CASKGQRYNEQFF. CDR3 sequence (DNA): TGCGCCAGCAAGGGACAGCGCTACAATGAGCAGTTCTTC.

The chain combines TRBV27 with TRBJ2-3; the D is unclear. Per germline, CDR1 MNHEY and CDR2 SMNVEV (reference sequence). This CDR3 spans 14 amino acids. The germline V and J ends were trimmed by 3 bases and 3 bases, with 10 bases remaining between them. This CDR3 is CASSFSAKTDTQYF. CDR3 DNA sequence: TGTGCCAGCAGTTTCAGCGCGAAAACAGATACGCAGTATTTT.

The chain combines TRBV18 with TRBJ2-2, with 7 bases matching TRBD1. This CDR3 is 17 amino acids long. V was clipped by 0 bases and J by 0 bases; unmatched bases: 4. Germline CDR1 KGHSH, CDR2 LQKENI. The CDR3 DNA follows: TGTGCCAGCTCACCACCGCAAGGGACAGCGAACACCGGGGAGCTGTTTTTT. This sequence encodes CASSPPQGTANTGELFF. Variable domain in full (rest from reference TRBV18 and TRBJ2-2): NAGVMQNPRHLVRRRGQEARLRCSPMKGHSHVYWYRQLPEEGLKFMVYLQKENIIDESGMPKERFSAEFPKEGPSILRIQQVVRGDSAAYFCASSPPQGTANTGELFFGEGSRLTVL.

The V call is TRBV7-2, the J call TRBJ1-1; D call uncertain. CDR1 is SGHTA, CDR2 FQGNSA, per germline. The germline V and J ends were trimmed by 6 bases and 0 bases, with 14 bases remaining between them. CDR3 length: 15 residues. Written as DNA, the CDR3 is TGTGCCAGCAGTCCAAACGGACGGATGAACACTGAAGCTTTCTTT. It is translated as CASSPNGRMNTEAFF.

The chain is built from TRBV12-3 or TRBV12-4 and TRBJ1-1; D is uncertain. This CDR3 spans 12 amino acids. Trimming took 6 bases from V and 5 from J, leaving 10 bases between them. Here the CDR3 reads CASSWGYTEAFF. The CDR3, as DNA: TGTGCCAGCAGCTGGGGTTATACTGAAGCTTTCTTT.